This TCR beta chain was sequenced in a study of blood T cell repertoires in COVID-19. Overall study context: COVID-19 samples collected from the United States, Italy and Spain covered acute and convalescent phases. PBMCs, B-cell-depleted T cells, or T cells provided the cDNA or gDNA that made up the material.

The CDR3 contains 15 residues. J was trimmed by 4 bases and V by 10 bases; bases with no gene match: 9. Germline V gene sequence: CDR1 LNHDA, CDR2 SQIVND (reference sequence). In the authors' workflow: It was from reference gene primer amplification that nucleated cell counts were estimated. Profiled with immunoSEQ multiplex PCR; TCRdb holds only in-frame clones, not every one. That table supplies the V and J calls and clone size; D and trimming were determined from the DNA. The top ten clones hold around 9.9% of a sample with tens of thousands of clones, about 89% of them seen once. The TCR comes from a human donor in a cohort sampled during active COVID-19. The genes are TRBV19 and TRBJ1-5; 11 bases match TRBD1. The specimen was peripheral blood. CDR3 DNA sequence: TGTGCCACTCGGACAGGGGGCTTTGGAAATCAGCCCCAGCATTTT. This sequence encodes CATRTGGFGNQPQHF.